Presented here are 26 T cell receptor beta chains from one specimen sequenced in a study of blood T cell repertoires in COVID-19. TCRdb keeps only in-frame clones here, not all; method: immunoSEQ multiplex PCR. The data contain tens of thousands of clones, just over 90% of them seen just once; the ten biggest clones take up under 2.5%. Sequencing used peripheral blood. These receptor sequences come from a man between 50 and 59 years old with active COVID-19.

This chain joins TRBV7-9 and TRBJ2-7, with TRBD2 as a possible D gene (6 bases). This CDR3 contains 15 residues. Germline lookup yields CDR1 SEHNR and CDR2 FQNEAQ (reference sequence). Trimming pared 1 base from V and 2 bases from J, leaving 12 bases between. Written as DNA, the CDR3 is TGTGCCAGCAGCTTAGGGGGAGGAGGGACCTACGAGCAGTACTTC. This codes for CASSLGGGGTYEQYF.

In its sample, this clone was seen a few times. The J gene is TRBJ2-2, the V gene TRBV5-1; 10 bases agree with TRBD2. Trimming took 0 bases from V and 6 from J; bases not matched to a gene: 2. Germline V gene lookup returns CDR1 SGHRS and CDR2 YFSETQ. CDR3 length: 15 residues. The CDR3 is CASSLASGGAGELFF. In nucleotides, the CDR3 is TGCGCCAGCAGCTTGGCTAGCGGGGGCGCCGGGGAGCTGTTTTTT.

This rearrangement joins TRBV30 to TRBJ1-2; perhaps TRBD1 as D (6 bases). V lost 1 base and J 8 bases, leaving 20 bases between the germline ends. This CDR3 has 15 residues. Germline V gene sequence: CDR1 GTSNPN, CDR2 SVGIG (reference sequence). CDR3 in amino acids: CAWSGAGVGAGGYTF. CDR3 in DNA: TGTGCCTGGAGTGGAGCGGGAGTGGGGGCGGGCGGCTACACCTTC.

This clone is a singleton in its sample. The genes are TRBV29-1 and TRBJ2-3; 8 bases line up with TRBD2. CDR1 is SQVTM and CDR2 is ANQGSEA in the germline V gene. The V and J ends lost 7 bases and 1 base, in that order; junction bases with no gene match: 19. This CDR3 spans 18 amino acids. CDR3 protein: CSAGGWLAGAGGTDTQYF. The CDR3 DNA is TGCAGCGCTGGGGGTTGGCTAGCGGGTGCTGGGGGCACAGATACGCAGTATTTT.

Worth noting for this clone: The junction departs from the called germline gene at one end, perhaps through a read error. The V and J genes are TRBV11-2 and TRBJ1-1; 7 nucleotides line up with TRBD1. Germline lookup yields CDR1 SGHAT and CDR2 FQNNGV. This CDR3 is 13 amino acids long. The CDR3 DNA reads as TGTGCCAGCAACTTAGGGGGCAGCACTGAAGCTTTCTTT. Translated: CASNLGGSTEAFF.

The chain links TRBV11-2 to TRBJ2-3; TRBD2 aligns across 9 bases. CDR1 SGHAT and CDR2 FQNNGV come from the germline V gene. The V and J ends lost 6 bases and 1 base, in that order; junction bases with no gene match: 8. This CDR3 region has 16 residues. This CDR3 is CASRIGVAGGTDTQYF. As DNA, the CDR3 is TGTGCCAGCAGAATCGGGGTAGCGGGAGGCACAGATACGCAGTATTTT.

The CDR3: CASSAGTEGIHEQFF. The CDR3, as DNA: TGTGCCAGCAGCGCCGGGACAGAGGGTATCCATGAGCAGTTCTTC. The V call is TRBV6-5, the J call TRBJ2-1, with 7 positions matching TRBD1. The CDR3 is made up of 15 amino acids. Germline CDR1 is MNHEY and CDR2 is SVGAGI. J lost 8 bases, V lost 6 bases, and 13 bases had no gene match.

The chain uses TRBV19 and TRBJ2-7; TRBD1 aligns across 11 bases. After removal of 4 bases from V and 3 bases from J, the junction contained 5 bases not matched to a gene. From germline, CDR1 is LNHDA and CDR2 SQIVND (reference sequence). The length of the CDR3 is 15 residues. The CDR3 nucleotides read TGTGCCAGTAGTAGCCCCGGGACAGGGGGCTACGAGCAGTACTTC. Translated, it gives CASSSPGTGGYEQYF.

CDR3 in DNA: TGTGCCACCAGCAGAGATAAGGAGGTTTGGCGAGCTTTCTTT. Its translation: CATSRDKEVWRAFF. The V gene is TRBV15, the J gene TRBJ1-1; D unclear. CDR3 length equals 14 residues. The V gene lost 0 bases and the J gene lost 10 bases, with 15 bases spanning the gap. The germline gives CDR1 LNHNV, CDR2 YYDKDF (reference sequence).

The rearrangement uses TRBV6-5 and TRBJ2-1; TRBD2 matches at 10 bases. Germline loops: CDR1 MNHEY, CDR2 SVGAGI. CDR3 length equals 14 residues. V lost 6 bases and J lost 6; bases outside the gene matches: 5. CDR3 DNA: TGTGCCAGCAGGTCTAGCGGGAGCTTCAATGAGCAGTTCTTC. Its protein product is CASRSSGSFNEQFF.

The chain recombines TRBV5-4 with TRBJ1-2; TRBD1 aligns across 7 bases. Looked up from germline, CDR1 is SGHNT and CDR2 is YYREEE (reference sequence). There are 14 residues in the CDR3. J lost 7 bases, V lost 4 bases, and 10 bases had no gene match. As DNA, the CDR3 is TGTGCCAGCAGCGTCCAACAGGGGTTCCCTGGCTACACCTTC. This gives the protein CASSVQQGFPGYTF.

The chain combines TRBV7-2 with TRBJ2-7; TRBD2 matches at 10 bases. The germline V gene encodes CDR1 SGHTA and CDR2 FQGNSA. The CDR3 is 15 amino acids. Trimming removed 3 bases from V and 3 bases from J; junction bases left unmatched: 5. This CDR3 reads CASSLTSGPRYEQYF. CDR3 nucleotide sequence: TGTGCCAGCAGCTTGACTAGCGGGCCCCGCTACGAGCAGTACTTC.

This clone was seen once. CDR3 sequence: CASSTQYNEQFF. The CDR3 coding sequence is TGTGCCAGCAGCACCCAGTACAATGAGCAGTTCTTC. The chain employs TRBV27 and TRBJ2-1; D remains unclear. The CDR3 has 12 amino acids. V lost 6 bases and J 4 bases, leaving 7 bases between the germline ends. Germline V gives CDR1 MNHEY, CDR2 SMNVEV (reference sequence).

This chain uses TRBV29-1 with TRBJ1-1; 7 positions agree with TRBD1. The V gene end was trimmed by 4 bases and the J gene end by 1 base; junction bases not matched to a gene: 9. The CDR3 contains 15 residues. Per germline, CDR1 SQVTM and CDR2 ANQGSEA. CDR3 sequence: CSVVKGQPWNTEAFF. CDR3 nucleotide sequence: TGCAGCGTTGTAAAGGGACAGCCTTGGAACACTGAAGCTTTCTTT. The variable domain in full, with the rest retrieved from reference TRBV29-1 and TRBJ1-1, is SAVISQKPSRDICQRGTSLTIQCQVDSQVTMMFWYRQQPGQSLTLIATANQGSEATYESGFVIDKFPISRPNLTFSTLTVSNMSPEDSSIYLCSVVKGQPWNTEAFFGQGTRLTVV.

The chain recombines TRBV7-6 with TRBJ2-7; 14 nucleotides agree with TRBD2. From germline, CDR1 is SGHVS and CDR2 FNYEAQ. Trimming took 5 bases from V and 5 from J; bases not matched to a gene: 5. This CDR3 region has 15 residues. In DNA, the CDR3 is TGTGCCAGCAGCCCGGGACTAGCGGGAGTAAACGAGCAGTACTTC. Translation gives CASSPGLAGVNEQYF.

This rearrangement joins TRBV7-8 to TRBJ1-3, with TRBD1 matching over 7 bases. V lost 4 bases, J lost 4 bases, and 7 bases stayed unmatched. The CDR3 spans 15 residues. The germline gives CDR1 SGHVS, CDR2 FQNEAQ. CDR3 residues: CASSSRQGAGNTIYF. The CDR3 DNA is TGTGCCAGCAGCTCAAGACAGGGTGCCGGAAACACCATATATTTT. Full variable domain (outside the CDR3, taken from reference TRBV7-8 and TRBJ1-3): GAGVSQSPRYKVAKRGQDVALRCDPISGHVSLFWYQQALGQGPEFLTYFQNEAQLDKSGLPSDRFFAERPEGSVSTLKIQRTQQEDSAVYLCASSSRQGAGNTIYFGEGSWLTVV.

This rearrangement joins TRBV18 to TRBJ2-3, with 10 bases aligning to TRBD2. The germline V gene encodes CDR1 KGHSH and CDR2 LQKENI. V dropped 3 bases and J dropped 4; count of bases not matched to a gene: 4. The CDR3 is made up of 15 amino acids. CDR3 in amino acids: CASSPGLARPDTQYF. The CDR3 region has the DNA TGTGCCAGCTCACCGGGACTAGCGAGGCCAGATACGCAGTATTTT.

The V call is TRBV15, the J call TRBJ2-5, with TRBD2 matching 12 bases. Germline loops: CDR1 LNHNV, CDR2 YYDKDF (reference sequence). This CDR3 comprises 17 residues. V lost 0 bases to trimming and J lost 3 bases; unmatched junction nucleotides: 5. The CDR3 DNA reads as TGTGCCACCAGCAGAGATCTGCTAGCGGGGGGGAAAGAGACCCAGTACTTC. Translating it yields CATSRDLLAGGKETQYF.

The chain carries TRBV7-9 and TRBJ1-2; 8 nucleotides align to TRBD1. The CDR3 loop spans 15 amino acids. Germline V CDR1 and CDR2: SEHNR, FQNEAQ (reference sequence). The V segment lost 1 base and the J segment 8 bases; nucleotides outside the gene matches: 9. CDR3 region: CASSLDPRQGSGYTF. CDR3 DNA: TGTGCCAGCAGCTTAGACCCCCGACAGGGGTCAGGCTACACCTTC.

This chain links TRBV7-6 with TRBJ2-7; TRBD1 matches 9 bases. The germline CDR1 and CDR2 sequences are SGHVS and FNYEAQ. The trim removed 1 base at V and 2 bases at J, leaving 9 bases unmatched. The CDR3 runs to 17 residues. The CDR3 reads CASSLGRTGENTYEQYF. CDR3 DNA sequence: TGTGCCAGCAGCTTAGGGCGGACAGGGGAAAATACCTACGAGCAGTACTTC.

The chain couples TRBV2 to TRBJ1-2, with 7 positions matching TRBD1. This CDR3 is built from 10 residues. Germline V gives CDR1 SNHLY, CDR2 FYNNEI. The junction had 4 bases not matched to a gene; V was cut back by 8 bases and J by 10 bases. The CDR3 region has the DNA TGTGCCAGCGGCGGGACAGCCTACACCTTC. The encoded protein is CASGGTAYTF.

V is TRBV9 and J is TRBJ1-4; TRBD1 is a possible D gene (5 bases). Germline CDR1 reads SGDLS; CDR2 reads YYNGEE. This CDR3 comprises 16 residues. V lost 3 bases to trimming and J lost 0 bases, with 12 bases between them. The CDR3 DNA follows: TGTGCCAGCAGCGGCTCTTGGGGCGCAACTAATGAAAAACTGTTTTTT. Its translation: CASSGSWGATNEKLFF.

The chain joins TRBV19 to TRBJ2-7; TRBD2 agrees at 14 bases. CDR3 length: 16 amino acids. After removal of 5 bases from V and 7 bases from J, the junction contained 10 bases not matched to a gene. Germline V lookup: CDR1 LNHDA, CDR2 SQIVND (reference sequence). The CDR3 protein is CASSPQPGLAGVEQYF. The CDR3 coding sequence is TGTGCCAGTAGTCCTCAACCGGGACTAGCGGGGGTAGAGCAGTACTTC.

The chain couples TRBV6-5 to TRBJ2-7; TRBD1 aligns across 10 bases. With 6 bases clipped from V and 9 bases from J, the junction kept 11 bases outside the gene matches. In germline, CDR1 is MNHEY, CDR2 SVGAGI. This CDR3 has 14 residues. Here the CDR3 reads CASSPAGTGEGQYF. In nucleotides, the CDR3 is TGTGCCAGCAGCCCCGCTGGGACAGGGGAAGGGCAGTACTTC.

The rearrangement links TRBV9 to TRBJ2-1; 9 bases agree with TRBD1. Germline V gene lookup returns CDR1 SGDLS and CDR2 YYNGEE. This CDR3 comprises 15 residues. V was pared by 4 bases and J by 2 bases, with 4 bases of the junction left unmatched. CDR3 sequence (DNA): TGTGCCAGCAGCCCCGGACAGGGGCCCTACAATGAGCAGTTCTTC. This sequence encodes CASSPGQGPYNEQFF.

A single count supports this clone. The CDR3 coding sequence is TGTGCCTGGAGTCAATCCGGGACAGGGCCGCCCCTCCACTTT. It translates to CAWSQSGTGPPLHF. The chain carries TRBV30 and TRBJ1-6, with 9 positions matching TRBD1. V trimming: 2 bases; J trimming: 13 bases; junction bases outside the gene matches: 9. The CDR3 has 14 amino acids. The germline CDR1 and CDR2 sequences are GTSNPN and SVGIG (reference sequence).